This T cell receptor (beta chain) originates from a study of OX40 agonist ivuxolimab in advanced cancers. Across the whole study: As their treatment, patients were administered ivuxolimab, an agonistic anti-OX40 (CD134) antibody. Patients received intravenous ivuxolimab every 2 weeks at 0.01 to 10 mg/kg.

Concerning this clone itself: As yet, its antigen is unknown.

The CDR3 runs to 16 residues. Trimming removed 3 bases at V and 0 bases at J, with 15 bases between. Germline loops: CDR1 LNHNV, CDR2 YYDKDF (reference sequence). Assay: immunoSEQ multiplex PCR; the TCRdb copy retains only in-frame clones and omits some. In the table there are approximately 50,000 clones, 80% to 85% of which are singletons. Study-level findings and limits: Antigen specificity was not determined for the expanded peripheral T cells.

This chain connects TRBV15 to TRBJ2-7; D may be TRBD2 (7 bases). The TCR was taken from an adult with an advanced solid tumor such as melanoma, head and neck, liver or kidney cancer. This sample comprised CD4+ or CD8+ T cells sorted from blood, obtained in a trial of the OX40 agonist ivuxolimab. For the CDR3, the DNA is TGTGCCACCAGCAGGGTCGCGGGGGCGCGCTCCTACGAGCAGTACTTC. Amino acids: CATSRVAGARSYEQYF.